This T cell receptor (beta chain) was captured in a study of post-analysis software for immune sequencing data. Ten or more counts support this clonotype. The antigen is undetermined. V lost 3 bases and J 2 bases, leaving 11 bases between the germline ends. This CDR3 region has 14 residues. Germline lookup yields CDR1 SGHVS and CDR2 FNYEAQ. General study results and limits: With TRBV5-6, TRBV5-1 and TRBV20-1 included, about 5 TRBV segments were more frequent in patients than in controls.

Unique molecular identifiers tagged the TCR beta cDNA libraries. TCRdb re-analysed the PCR reads in MiXCR, keeping a single row per CDR3 protein. The data show a few hundred thousand distinct CDR3 sequences, around 37% seen once. Sample: blood. This receptor was obtained from a girl between 10 and 17 years old with multiple sclerosis. The chain links TRBV7-6 to TRBJ2-7; D might be TRBD1 or TRBD2, each matching 5 bases. The CDR3 sequence is CASSFGTSAYEQYF. The CDR3, as DNA: TGTGCCAGCAGCTTCGGGACGTCGGCCTACGAGCAGTACTTC.